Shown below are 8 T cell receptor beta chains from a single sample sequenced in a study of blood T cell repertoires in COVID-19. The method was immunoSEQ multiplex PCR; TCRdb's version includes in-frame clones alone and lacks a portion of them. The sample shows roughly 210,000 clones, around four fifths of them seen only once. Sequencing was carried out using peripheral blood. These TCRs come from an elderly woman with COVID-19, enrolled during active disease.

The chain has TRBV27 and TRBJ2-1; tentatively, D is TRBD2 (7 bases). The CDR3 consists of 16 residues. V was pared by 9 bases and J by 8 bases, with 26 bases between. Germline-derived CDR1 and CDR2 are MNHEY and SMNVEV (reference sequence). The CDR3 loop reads CASCPLRAGTTDEQFF. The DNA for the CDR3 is TGTGCCAGTTGCCCCCTGAGAGCGGGGACAACTGATGAGCAGTTCTTC.

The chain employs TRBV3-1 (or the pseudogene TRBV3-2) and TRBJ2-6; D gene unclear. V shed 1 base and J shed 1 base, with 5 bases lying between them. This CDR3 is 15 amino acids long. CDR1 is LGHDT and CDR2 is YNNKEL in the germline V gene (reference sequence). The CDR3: CASSQVSSGANVLTF. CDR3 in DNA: TGTGCCAGCAGCCAAGTCTCTTCTGGGGCCAACGTCCTGACTTTC.

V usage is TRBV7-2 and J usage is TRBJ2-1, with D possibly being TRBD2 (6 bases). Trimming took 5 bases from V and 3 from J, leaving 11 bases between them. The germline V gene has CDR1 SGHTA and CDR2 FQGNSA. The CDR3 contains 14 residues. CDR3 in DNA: TGTGCCAGCAGCCGCGGGACGAGCTACAATGAGCAGTTCTTC. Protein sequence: CASSRGTSYNEQFF.

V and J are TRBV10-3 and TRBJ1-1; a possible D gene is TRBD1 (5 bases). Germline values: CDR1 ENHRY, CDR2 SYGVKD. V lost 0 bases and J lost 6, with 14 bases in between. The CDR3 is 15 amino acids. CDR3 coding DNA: TGTGCCATCAGTGAGTCGATTCAGGGAAGTCCTGAAGCTTTCTTT. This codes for CAISESIQGSPEAFF.

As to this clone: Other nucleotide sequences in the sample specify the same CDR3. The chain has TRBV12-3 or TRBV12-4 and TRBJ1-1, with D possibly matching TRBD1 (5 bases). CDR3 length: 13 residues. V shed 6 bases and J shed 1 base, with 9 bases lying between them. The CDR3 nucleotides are TGTGCCAGCAGCCCCACAGGGAACACTGAAGCTTTCTTT. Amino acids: CASSPTGNTEAFF.

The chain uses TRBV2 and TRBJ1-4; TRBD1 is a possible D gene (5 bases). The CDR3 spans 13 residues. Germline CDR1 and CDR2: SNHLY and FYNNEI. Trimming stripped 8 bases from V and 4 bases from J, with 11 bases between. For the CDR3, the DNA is TGTGCCAGCTTAGGGGCCTTTAATGAAAAACTGTTTTTT. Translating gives CASLGAFNEKLFF.

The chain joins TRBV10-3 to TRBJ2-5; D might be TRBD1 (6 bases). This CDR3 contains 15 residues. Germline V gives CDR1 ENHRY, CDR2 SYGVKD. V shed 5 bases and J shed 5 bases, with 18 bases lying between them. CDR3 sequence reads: CAISSGVVESETQYF. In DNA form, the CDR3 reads TGTGCCATCAGTTCAGGGGTAGTAGAATCGGAGACCCAGTACTTC.

The CDR3 region is CASSLLPRDNQPQHF. The CDR3, as DNA: TGCGCCAGCAGCTTGTTACCCAGGGATAATCAGCCCCAGCATTTT. J is TRBJ1-5 and V is TRBV5-1; D might be TRBD1 (5 bases). CDR1 is SGHRS, CDR2 YFSETQ, per germline. V was pared by 1 base and J by 4 bases, with 12 bases between. This CDR3 has 15 residues.